Listed here are 26 T cell receptor beta chains from one sample, sequenced in a study of cytomegalovirus exposure and HLA in healthy donors. Profiling relied on immunoSEQ multiplex PCR, and the TCRdb table lists in-frame clones only, not all of them. The sample yields about 360,000 clones, roughly 85% seen once. Specimen: PBMCs. All receptors come from a young woman in good health and CMV-seronegative.

This clone was picked up one time. CDR3 DNA: TGTGCCAGTGGACCAGGGGCATGGAATCAGCCCCAGCATTTT. This codes for CASGPGAWNQPQHF. V is TRBV19 and J is TRBJ1-5, with D possibly being TRBD1 (6 bases). The CDR3 is made up of 14 amino acids. Trimming removed 8 bases at V and 4 bases at J, with 15 bases between. CDR1 LNHDA and CDR2 SQIVND come from the germline V gene (reference sequence).

A single count supports this clone. V is TRBV27 and J is TRBJ2-7; unclear D gene. This CDR3 comprises 14 residues. Germline V gene lookup returns CDR1 MNHEY and CDR2 SMNVEV (reference sequence). Trimming cost V 3 bases and J 0 bases, with 9 bases left between them. CDR3 sequence: CASSFQLGSYEQYF. The CDR3 nucleotides are TGTGCCAGCAGTTTTCAACTCGGCTCCTACGAGCAGTACTTC.

The CDR3 sequence is CASSGKGSGSTDTQYF. DNA of the CDR3: TGTGCCAGCAGCGGTAAGGGTAGCGGGAGCACAGATACGCAGTATTTT. The gene calls are TRBV7-9 and TRBJ2-3, with 7 bases identical to TRBD2. V trimming: 5 bases; J trimming: 0 bases; junction bases outside the gene matches: 8. Germline V gives CDR1 SEHNR, CDR2 FQNEAQ (reference sequence). CDR3 length: 16 residues.

V is TRBV29-1 and J is TRBJ1-1; tentatively, D is TRBD1 (5 bases). Germline V gene data show CDR1 as SQVTM and CDR2 as ANQGSEA. V dropped 8 bases and J dropped 2 bases, with 15 bases sitting between them. This CDR3 spans 13 amino acids. The CDR3 region is CSHQGHFNTEAFF. The CDR3 nucleotides read TGCAGCCACCAAGGACACTTTAACACTGAAGCTTTCTTT.

The chain couples TRBV15 to TRBJ2-1, with 9 bases aligning to TRBD2. CDR1 and CDR2 (germline): LNHNV, YYDKDF (reference sequence). The J segment lost 6 bases and the V segment lost 0 bases, leaving 6 bases of the junction unmatched. The length of the CDR3 is 16 residues. Here the CDR3 reads CATSRDTGGGGNEQFF. The CDR3 DNA follows: TGTGCCACCAGCAGAGATACCGGCGGGGGGGGCAATGAGCAGTTCTTC.

This clone was seen only once. The rearrangement joins TRBV19 to TRBJ1-1; D is ambiguous. Trimming left V 0 bases short and J 4 bases short, with 15 bases between. This CDR3 spans 16 amino acids. Germline V gene data show CDR1 as LNHDA and CDR2 as SQIVND (reference sequence). The CDR3 sequence: CASSIDGRYYSTEAFF. The CDR3 coding sequence is TGTGCCAGTAGTATAGACGGCAGATACTACTCCACTGAAGCTTTCTTT.

A word on this clone: Other DNA sequences of this sample code for an identical CDR3. V usage is TRBV6-6 and J usage is TRBJ1-5; D is undetermined. The CDR3 is 13 amino acids. The V and J ends lost 3 bases and 4 bases respectively, with 7 bases between them. CDR1 and CDR2 from the germline V gene are MNHNY and SVGAGI (reference sequence). The CDR3: CASSYTGNQPQHF. In DNA form, the CDR3 reads TGTGCCAGCAGTTATACGGGAAATCAGCCCCAGCATTTT.

This clone was seen just once. This chain joins TRBV19 and TRBJ2-1; TRBD1 agrees at 10 bases. This CDR3 spans 15 amino acids. The germline V gene encodes CDR1 LNHDA and CDR2 SQIVND (reference sequence). The junction had 7 bases not matched to a gene; V was cut back by 7 bases and J by 4 bases. Here the CDR3 DNA reads TGTGCCAGTAACCAACCGGGACAGGGGTACAATGAGCAGTTCTTC. It is translated as CASNQPGQGYNEQFF.

V gene TRBV5-1 combines with J gene TRBJ2-2; D not resolved. Germline CDR1 SGHRS, CDR2 YFSETQ. With 4 bases removed from V and 3 bases from J, the gap between germline ends came to 16 bases. This CDR3 has 16 amino acids. CDR3 amino acids: CASSPYAPRDTGELFF. The CDR3 DNA is TGCGCCAGCAGCCCCTATGCACCTAGAGACACCGGGGAGCTGTTTTTT.

This clone was detected only a few times. The chain uses TRBV2 and TRBJ2-3, with D perhaps matching TRBD2 (7 bases). Deletions cut 4 bases from V and 3 bases from J, with 17 bases between. The CDR3 runs 16 residues. CDR1 and CDR2 from the germline V gene are SNHLY and FYNNEI. CDR3 DNA sequence: TGTGCCAGCAGTGGTCGGTGGGGGGGCAGGACAGATACGCAGTATTTT. Amino acids: CASSGRWGGRTDTQYF.

The chain carries TRBV2 and TRBJ1-2; no definite D call. Deletions cut 9 bases from V and 4 bases from J, with 18 bases between. CDR1 and CDR2 from the germline V gene are SNHLY and FYNNEI. The CDR3 runs to 14 residues. The CDR3 DNA reads as TGTGCCAGTGACCTGACTCCTCTAGGCTATGGCTACACCTTC. Encoded protein: CASDLTPLGYGYTF.

The chain uses TRBV5-4 and TRBJ2-2; TRBD1 matches 9 bases. Germline-derived CDR1 and CDR2 are SGHNT and YYREEE (reference sequence). This CDR3 has 15 residues. The ends lost 3 bases at V and 6 bases at J; junction bases unmatched: 6. The CDR3 loop reads CASSSGTGLSGELFF. For the CDR3, the DNA is TGTGCCAGCAGCTCCGGGACAGGGCTGTCCGGGGAGCTGTTTTTT.

This chain connects TRBV6-1 to TRBJ2-1, with D perhaps matching TRBD1 (6 bases). This CDR3 region has 15 residues. Looked up from germline, CDR1 is MNHNS and CDR2 is SASEGT. V was clipped by 6 bases and J by 0 bases, with 12 bases between them. CDR3: CASSPLGGSYNEQFF. For the CDR3, the DNA is TGTGCCAGCAGCCCCCTAGGGGGCTCCTACAATGAGCAGTTCTTC.

V and J are TRBV6-5 and TRBJ1-2, with D possibly TRBD1 on 5 matching bases. Germline V gene sequence: CDR1 MNHEY, CDR2 SVGAGI. CDR3 length: 14 residues. V was clipped by 2 bases and J by 5 bases, with 12 bases between them. This CDR3 reads CASSYAAAGYGYTF. The CDR3, as DNA: TGTGCCAGCAGTTACGCCGCCGCAGGGTATGGCTACACCTTC.

V is TRBV30 and J is TRBJ1-5; a weak D match, TRBD1 (5 bases). This CDR3 has 14 amino acids. With 2 bases removed from V and 3 bases from J, the gap between germline ends came to 11 bases. Germline CDR1 and CDR2: GTSNPN and SVGIG (reference sequence). The CDR3 protein is CAWSKGENNQPQHF. The CDR3 nucleotides read TGTGCCTGGAGTAAAGGGGAAAACAATCAGCCCCAGCATTTT.

The chain joins TRBV7-6 to TRBJ2-7; 7 bases map to TRBD1. Trimming removed 4 bases from V and 0 bases from J; junction bases left unmatched: 3. This CDR3 has 14 residues. CDR1 SGHVS and CDR2 FNYEAQ come from the germline V gene. This chain's CDR3 is CASSSRQGSYEQYF. The CDR3 DNA is TGTGCCAGCAGCTCTAGACAGGGCTCCTACGAGCAGTACTTC.

The rearrangement uses TRBV2 and TRBJ1-2; TRBD1 matches 7 bases. J gave up 0 bases and V 6 bases, and 7 bases lay outside the gene matches. Looked up from germline, CDR1 is SNHLY and CDR2 is FYNNEI. The CDR3 loop spans 15 amino acids. As DNA, the CDR3 is TGTGCCAGCAGATCAGACAGGGCCCCTAACTATGGCTACACCTTC. It codes for CASRSDRAPNYGYTF.

The V gene is TRBV30, the J gene TRBJ1-3; D not resolved. Germline assignment: CDR1 GTSNPN and CDR2 SVGIG (reference sequence). The V end was cut by 3 bases, the J end by 4 bases, with 10 bases between. CDR3 length: 13 residues. CDR3 nucleotides: TGTGCCTGGAGCCCCCGGTTGGGAAACACCATATATTTT. Protein product: CAWSPRLGNTIYF.

The chain couples TRBV2 to TRBJ2-7; 9 bases line up with TRBD2. Germline V gives CDR1 SNHLY, CDR2 FYNNEI. Germline trimming cut 9 bases from V and 2 bases from J; bases unmatched to any gene: 11. The CDR3 loop spans 15 amino acids. CDR3 amino acids: CARKKASGATYEQYF. CDR3 nucleotides: TGTGCCAGGAAGAAGGCTAGCGGGGCCACCTACGAGCAGTACTTC.

V and J are TRBV5-1 and TRBJ2-1; TRBD2 matches at 11 bases. The CDR3 length is 15 residues. Germline-derived CDR1 and CDR2 are SGHRS and YFSETQ. The V and J ends lost 4 bases and 3 bases, in that order; junction bases with no gene match: 3. The DNA for the CDR3 is TGCGCCAGCAGCGCACTAGCGGGGGACTACAATGAGCAGTTCTTC. This sequence encodes CASSALAGDYNEQFF.

This rearrangement joins TRBV4-1 to TRBJ1-5; TRBD1 is a possible D gene (6 bases). The CDR3 is 17 amino acids. Per the germline V gene, CDR1 is MGHRA and CDR2 is YSYEKL. V lost 1 base and J 1 base, leaving 14 bases between the germline ends. Written as DNA, the CDR3 is TGCGCCAGCAGCCAAGGACTACGGCAGGGGAGCAATCAGCCCCAGCATTTT. Protein sequence: CASSQGLRQGSNQPQHF.

The chain links TRBV6-1 to TRBJ1-6, with 7 bases identical to TRBD1. The germline V gene has CDR1 MNHNS and CDR2 SASEGT. With V trimmed by 4 bases and J by 7 bases, 4 bases remained unmatched. This CDR3 has 14 amino acids. The CDR3 reads CASSGWDSNSPLHF. The CDR3 nucleotides are TGTGCCAGCAGTGGGTGGGACAGCAATTCACCCCTCCACTTT.

This clone was counted a single time. The chain is built from TRBV28 and TRBJ2-5, with TRBD2 matching over 8 bases. The CDR3 covers 15 residues. Germline V gives CDR1 MDHEN, CDR2 SYDVKM. Trimming removed 3 bases from V and 2 bases from J; junction bases left unmatched: 5. CDR3 in amino acids: CASSFGGGRQETQYF. The CDR3 coding sequence is TGTGCCAGCAGTTTTGGCGGGGGGCGGCAAGAGACCCAGTACTTC.

The chain couples TRBV29-1 to TRBJ1-3, with D possibly TRBD1 on 5 matching bases. V was pared by 0 bases and J by 4 bases, with 16 bases between. Per the germline V gene, CDR1 is SQVTM and CDR2 is ANQGSEA. The length of the CDR3 is 16 residues. CDR3 sequence: CSVEDLRRGNGNTIYF. CDR3 nucleotide sequence: TGCAGCGTTGAAGATCTTCGTCGGGGGAACGGAAACACCATATATTTT.

The chain employs TRBV6-6 and TRBJ2-7, with a tentative D call TRBD2 (6 bases). The CDR3 spans 15 residues. CDR1 is MNHNY, CDR2 SVGAGI, per germline (reference sequence). V lost 5 bases and J 0 bases, leaving 14 bases between the germline ends. CDR3 in DNA: TGTGCCAGCAGTAACCCTCACGGGGGCTCCTACGAGCAGTACTTC. The encoded protein is CASSNPHGGSYEQYF.

This chain links TRBV28 with TRBJ2-5, with D perhaps matching TRBD2 (5 bases). The V gene's germline CDR1 is MDHEN and CDR2 SYDVKM. Trimming took 7 bases from V and 0 from J, leaving 15 bases between them. This CDR3 contains 15 residues. The CDR3 protein is CASNLAGSYQETQYF. Written as DNA, the CDR3 is TGTGCCAGCAATCTTGCGGGCTCGTACCAAGAGACCCAGTACTTC.